This TCR beta chain was sequenced for a study of technical replicates of blood from a handful of donors. The data were produced by immunoSEQ multiplex PCR, yet TCRdb's version contains in-frame clones alone and is incomplete. The repertoire holds tens of thousands of clones, with 85% to 95% as singletons. CDR3 length: 10 amino acids. Trimming at V came to 5 bases and at J to 15 bases, leaving 4 bases not matched to a gene. Germline CDR1 reads DFQATT; CDR2 reads SNEGSKA (reference sequence). The chain employs TRBV20-1 and TRBJ2-1; 10 bases are a match to TRBD2. This receptor was identified in a human donor in good health. The sequenced sample consisted of T cells isolated from PBMCs. CDR3 in amino acids: CSADPSGRFF. Written as DNA, the CDR3 is TGCAGTGCTGACCCTAGCGGGAGGTTCTTC.